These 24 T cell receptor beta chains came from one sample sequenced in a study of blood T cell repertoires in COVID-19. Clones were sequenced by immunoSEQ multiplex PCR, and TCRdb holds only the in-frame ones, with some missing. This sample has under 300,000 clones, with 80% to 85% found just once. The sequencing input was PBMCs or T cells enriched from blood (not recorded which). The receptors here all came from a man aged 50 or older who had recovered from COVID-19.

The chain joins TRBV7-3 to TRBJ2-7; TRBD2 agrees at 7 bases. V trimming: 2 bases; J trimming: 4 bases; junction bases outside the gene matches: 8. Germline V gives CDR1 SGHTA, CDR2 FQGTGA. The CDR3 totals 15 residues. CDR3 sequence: CASSLGGGRGYEQYF. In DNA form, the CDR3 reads TGTGCCAGCAGCTTAGGGGGAGGGCGGGGATACGAGCAGTACTTC.

In DNA, the CDR3 is TGTGCCAGCAACAAGCGGACTAGCGGGAGATTCCGCACAGATACGCAGTATTTT. Residues: CASNKRTSGRFRTDTQYF. The rearrangement joins TRBV7-2 to TRBJ2-3; TRBD2 agrees at 13 bases. The V segment lost 7 bases and the J segment 1 base; nucleotides outside the gene matches: 11. This CDR3 is 18 amino acids long. Germline CDR1 SGHTA, CDR2 FQGNSA. Full variable domain (remainder filled in from reference TRBV7-2 and TRBJ2-3): GAGVSQSPSNKVTEKGKDVELRCDPISGHTALYWYRQSLGQGLEFLIYFQGNSAPDKSGLPSDRFSAERTGGSVSTLTIQRTQQEDSAVYLCASNKRTSGRFRTDTQYFGPGTRLTVL.

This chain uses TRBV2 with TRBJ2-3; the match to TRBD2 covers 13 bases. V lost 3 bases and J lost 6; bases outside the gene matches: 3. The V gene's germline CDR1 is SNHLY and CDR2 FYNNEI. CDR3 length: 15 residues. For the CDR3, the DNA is TGTGCCAGCAGTGAGGGACTAGCGGGGATGGATACGCAGTATTTT. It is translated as CASSEGLAGMDTQYF. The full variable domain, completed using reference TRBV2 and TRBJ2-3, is EPEVTQTPSHQVTQMGQEVILRCVPISNHLYFYWYRQILGQKVEFLVSFYNNEISEKSEIFDDQFSVERPDGSNFTLKIRSTKLEDSAMYFCASSEGLAGMDTQYFGPGTRLTVL.

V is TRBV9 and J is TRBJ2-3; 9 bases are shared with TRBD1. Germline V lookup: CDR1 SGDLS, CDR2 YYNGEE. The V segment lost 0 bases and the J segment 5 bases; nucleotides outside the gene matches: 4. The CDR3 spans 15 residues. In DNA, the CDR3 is TGTGCCAGCAGCGTAGCACAGGGGGCGGGAGATACGCAGTATTTT. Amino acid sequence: CASSVAQGAGDTQYF.

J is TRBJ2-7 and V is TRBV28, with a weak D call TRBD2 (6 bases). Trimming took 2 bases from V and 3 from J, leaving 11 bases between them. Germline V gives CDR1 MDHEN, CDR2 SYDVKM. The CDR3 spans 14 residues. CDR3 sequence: CASSLGGSGYEQYF. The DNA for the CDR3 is TGTGCCAGCAGTTTAGGGGGGTCCGGCTACGAGCAGTACTTC.

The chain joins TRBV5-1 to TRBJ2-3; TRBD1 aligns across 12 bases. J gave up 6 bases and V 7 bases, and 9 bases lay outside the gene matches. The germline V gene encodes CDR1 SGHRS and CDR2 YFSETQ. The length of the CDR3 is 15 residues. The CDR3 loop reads CASRTRDRGRDTQYF. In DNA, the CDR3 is TGCGCCAGCCGAACCCGGGACAGGGGGCGGGATACGCAGTATTTT. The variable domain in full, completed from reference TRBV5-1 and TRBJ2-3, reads KAGVTQTPRYLIKTRGQQVTLSCSPISGHRSVSWYQQTPGQGLQFLFEYFSETQRNKGNFPGRFSGRQFSNSRSEMNVSTLELGDSALYLCASRTRDRGRDTQYFGPGTRLTVL.

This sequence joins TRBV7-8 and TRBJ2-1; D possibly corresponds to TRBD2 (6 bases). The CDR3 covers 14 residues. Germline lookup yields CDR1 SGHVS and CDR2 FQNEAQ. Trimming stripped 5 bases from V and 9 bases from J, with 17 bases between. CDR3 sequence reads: CASSRQLWDSEQFF. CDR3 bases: TGTGCCAGCAGCCGGCAGCTTTGGGACTCTGAGCAGTTCTTC.

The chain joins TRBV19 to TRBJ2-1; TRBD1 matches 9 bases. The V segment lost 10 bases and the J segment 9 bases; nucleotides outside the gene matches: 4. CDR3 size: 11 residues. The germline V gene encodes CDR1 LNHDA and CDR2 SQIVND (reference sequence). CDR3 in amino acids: CATDRGGEQFF. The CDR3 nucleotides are TGTGCCACGGACAGGGGCGGTGAGCAGTTCTTC.

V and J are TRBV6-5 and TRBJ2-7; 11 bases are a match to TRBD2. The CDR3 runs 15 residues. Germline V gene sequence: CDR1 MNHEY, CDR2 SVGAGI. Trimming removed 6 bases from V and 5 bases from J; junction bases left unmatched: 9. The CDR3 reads CASRQTSGSPHEQYF. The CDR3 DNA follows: TGTGCCAGCAGACAAACTAGCGGGAGTCCCCACGAGCAGTACTTC.

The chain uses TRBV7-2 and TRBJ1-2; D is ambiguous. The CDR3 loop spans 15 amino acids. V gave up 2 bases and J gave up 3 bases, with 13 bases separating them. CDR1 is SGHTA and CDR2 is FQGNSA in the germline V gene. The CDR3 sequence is CASSLQTSFDYGYTF. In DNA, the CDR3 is TGTGCCAGCAGCTTACAGACATCCTTCGACTATGGCTACACCTTC. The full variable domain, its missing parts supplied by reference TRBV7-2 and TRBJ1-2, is GAGVSQSPSNKVTEKGKDVELRCDPISGHTALYWYRQSLGQGLEFLIYFQGNSAPDKSGLPSDRFSAERTGGSVSTLTIQRTQQEDSAVYLCASSLQTSFDYGYTFGSGTRLTVV.

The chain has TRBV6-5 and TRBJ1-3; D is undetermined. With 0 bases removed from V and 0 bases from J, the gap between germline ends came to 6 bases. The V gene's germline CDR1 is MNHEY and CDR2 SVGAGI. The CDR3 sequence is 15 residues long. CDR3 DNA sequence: TGTGCCAGCAGTTACTCAACAAGCTCTGGAAACACCATATATTTT. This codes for CASSYSTSSGNTIYF.

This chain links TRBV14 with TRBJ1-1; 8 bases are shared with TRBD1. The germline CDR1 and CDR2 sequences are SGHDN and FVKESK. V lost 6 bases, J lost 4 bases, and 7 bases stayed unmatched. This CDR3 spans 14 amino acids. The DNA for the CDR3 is TGTGCCAGCAGTGCACAGGGGGTCGGCACTGAAGCTTTCTTT. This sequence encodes CASSAQGVGTEAFF.

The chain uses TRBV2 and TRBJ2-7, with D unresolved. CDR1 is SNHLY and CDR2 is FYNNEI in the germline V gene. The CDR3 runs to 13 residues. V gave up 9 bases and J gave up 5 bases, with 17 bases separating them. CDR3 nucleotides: TGTGCCAGAACACAAATATCCCGTAACGAGCAGTACTTC. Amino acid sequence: CARTQISRNEQYF.

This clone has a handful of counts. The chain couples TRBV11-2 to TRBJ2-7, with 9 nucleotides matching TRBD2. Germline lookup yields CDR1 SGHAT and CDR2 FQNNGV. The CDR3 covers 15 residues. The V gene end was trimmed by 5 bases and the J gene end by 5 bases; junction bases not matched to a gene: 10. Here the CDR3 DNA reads TGTGCCAGCAGCGGGAGTAGCGGGAGTTGGGACGAGCAGTACTTC. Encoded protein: CASSGSSGSWDEQYF.

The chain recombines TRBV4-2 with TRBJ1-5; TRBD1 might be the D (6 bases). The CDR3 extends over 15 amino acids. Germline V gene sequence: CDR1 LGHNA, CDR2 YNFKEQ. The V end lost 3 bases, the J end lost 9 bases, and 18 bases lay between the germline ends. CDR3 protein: CASSQGDIFLVPQHF. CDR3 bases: TGTGCCAGCAGCCAGGGGGACATCTTTCTCGTGCCCCAGCATTTT.

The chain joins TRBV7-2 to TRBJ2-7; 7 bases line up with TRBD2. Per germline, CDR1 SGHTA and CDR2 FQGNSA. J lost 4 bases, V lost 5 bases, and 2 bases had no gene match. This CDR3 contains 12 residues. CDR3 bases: TGTGCCAGCAGCGCGGGAGCGTACGAGCAGTACTTC. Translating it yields CASSAGAYEQYF.

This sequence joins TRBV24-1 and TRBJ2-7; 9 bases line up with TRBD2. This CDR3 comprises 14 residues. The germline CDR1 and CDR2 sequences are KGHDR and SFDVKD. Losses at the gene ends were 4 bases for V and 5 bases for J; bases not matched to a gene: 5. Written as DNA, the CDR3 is TGTGCCACCAGTGAGGCGGGAGGGAAGAACGAGCAGTACTTC. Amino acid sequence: CATSEAGGKNEQYF.

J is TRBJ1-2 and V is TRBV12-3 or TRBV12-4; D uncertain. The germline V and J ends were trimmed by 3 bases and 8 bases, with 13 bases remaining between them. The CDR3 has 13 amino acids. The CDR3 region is CASSLVLSGGYTF. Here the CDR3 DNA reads TGTGCCAGCAGTTTGGTCCTTTCAGGCGGCTACACCTTC.

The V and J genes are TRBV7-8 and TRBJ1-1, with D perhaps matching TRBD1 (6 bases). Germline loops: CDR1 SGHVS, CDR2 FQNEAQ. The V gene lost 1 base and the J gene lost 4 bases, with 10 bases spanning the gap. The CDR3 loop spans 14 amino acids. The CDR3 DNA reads TGTGCCAGCAGCTTAGTAAGGACAGCCACTGAAGCTTTCTTT. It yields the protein CASSLVRTATEAFF.

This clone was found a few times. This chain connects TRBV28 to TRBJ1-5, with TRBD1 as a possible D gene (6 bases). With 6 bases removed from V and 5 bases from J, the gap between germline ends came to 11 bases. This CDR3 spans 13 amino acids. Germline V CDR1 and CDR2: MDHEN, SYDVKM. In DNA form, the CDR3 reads TGTGCCAGCAGGACACAGGGATATCAGCCCCAGCATTTT. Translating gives CASRTQGYQPQHF.

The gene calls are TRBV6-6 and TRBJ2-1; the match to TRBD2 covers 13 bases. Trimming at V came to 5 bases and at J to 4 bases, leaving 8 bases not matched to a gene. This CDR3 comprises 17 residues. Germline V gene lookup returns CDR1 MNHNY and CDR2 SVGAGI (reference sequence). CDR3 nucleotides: TGTGCCAGCAGTCACCTCGGGACTAGCGGGGTGTACAATGAGCAGTTCTTC. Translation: CASSHLGTSGVYNEQFF.

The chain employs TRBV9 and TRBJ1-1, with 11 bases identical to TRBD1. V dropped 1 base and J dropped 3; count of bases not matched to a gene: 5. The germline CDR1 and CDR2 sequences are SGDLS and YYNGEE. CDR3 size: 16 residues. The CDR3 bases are TGTGCCAGCAGCGTAACTGGGACAGGGGGTTACACTGAAGCTTTCTTT. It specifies CASSVTGTGGYTEAFF.

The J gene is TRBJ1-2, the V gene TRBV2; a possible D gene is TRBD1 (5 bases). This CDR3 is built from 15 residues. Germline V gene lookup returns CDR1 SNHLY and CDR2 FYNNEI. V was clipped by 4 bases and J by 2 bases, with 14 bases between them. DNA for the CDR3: TGTGCCAGCAGTGCCTCCGACAGTCTAAACTATGGCTACACCTTC. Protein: CASSASDSLNYGYTF.

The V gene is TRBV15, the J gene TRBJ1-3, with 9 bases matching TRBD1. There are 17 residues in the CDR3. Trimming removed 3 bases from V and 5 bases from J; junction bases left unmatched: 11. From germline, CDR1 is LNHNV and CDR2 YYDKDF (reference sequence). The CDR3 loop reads CATSSVHDRGRRNTIYF. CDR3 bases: TGTGCCACCAGCAGCGTTCATGACAGGGGGAGACGAAACACCATATATTTT.